A selection of T cell receptor beta chains follows, all from one sample in a study of early stage breast cancer tumors. TCRdb's table, derived via immunoSEQ multiplex PCR, lists solely in-frame clones and lacks some. The data hold some 11,000 clones, with about 78% observed a single time. Sequencing was performed on breast tumor tissue. These receptors were collected from a person in their 40s with breast cancer. Each CDR3 is given with its conserved first and last residue. D genes are given only for firm matches. Expanded clones are given a class, and other clones once, few, many or no size at all.

J gene: TRBJ2-2
D gene: NA
clone size: NA
V gene: TRBV10-2
CDR3 DNA: TGCGCCAGCAGTCCTCAGGGGACTTCGGGGGAGCTGTTTTTT
CDR3 protein: CASSPQGTSGELFF

J gene: TRBJ1-1
D gene: TRBD1
clone size: NA
V gene: TRBV19
CDR3 DNA: TGTGCCAGTAGTCAGACAGGGATGAACACTGAAGCTTTCTTT
CDR3 protein: CASSQTGMNTEAFF

J gene: TRBJ2-5
D gene: NA
clone size: NA
V gene: TRBV18
CDR3 DNA: TGTGCCAGCTCACCAGATGGGGAGACCCAGTACTTC
CDR3 protein: CASSPDGETQYF

J gene: TRBJ2-1
D gene: NA
clone size: once
V gene: TRBV29-1
CDR3 DNA: TGCAGCGTTGAAATAGAAGGTGGTCAGACGTTATACAATGAGCAGTTCTTC
CDR3 protein: CSVEIEGGQTLYNEQFF

J gene: TRBJ2-2
D gene: NA
clone size: NA
V gene: TRBV7-2
CDR3 DNA: TGTGCCAGCAGCTTAGATGGTTACACCGGGGAGCTGTTTTTT
CDR3 protein: CASSLDGYTGELFF

J gene: TRBJ1-4
D gene: NA
clone size: few
V gene: TRBV5-1
CDR3 DNA: TGCGCCAGCAGCTTGGATCCAGGGACAAATGAAAAACTGTTTTTT
CDR3 protein: CASSLDPGTNEKLFF

J gene: TRBJ2-7
D gene: TRBD1
clone size: few
V gene: TRBV11-2
CDR3 DNA: TGTGCCAGCAGCTTAGGGCAGGGGGTCTACGAGCAGTACTTC
CDR3 protein: CASSLGQGVYEQYF

J gene: TRBJ1-5
D gene: NA
clone size: few
V gene: TRBV4-1
CDR3 DNA: TGCGCCAGCAGCCAAGTGAGGGATAGCAATCAGCCCCAGCATTTT
CDR3 protein: CASSQVRDSNQPQHF

J gene: TRBJ2-3
D gene: NA
clone size: few
V gene: TRBV21-1
CDR3 DNA: TGTGCCAGCACGAGCACAGATACGCAGTATTTT
CDR3 protein: CASTSTDTQYF

J gene: TRBJ2-7
D gene: TRBD2
clone size: NA
V gene: TRBV11-2
CDR3 DNA: TGTGCCAGCAGCCTGGGACTAGCGGGGGGGACCCGCCACGAGCAGTACTTC
CDR3 protein: CASSLGLAGGTRHEQYF

J gene: TRBJ1-2
D gene: NA
clone size: few
V gene: TRBV18
CDR3 DNA: TGTGCCAGCTCACCACAGGGGTTTGGCTACACCTTC
CDR3 protein: CASSPQGFGYTF

J gene: TRBJ2-7
D gene: NA
clone size: NA
V gene: TRBV6-1
CDR3 DNA: TGTGCCAGCAGTGCGGAGTACGGAGCCACCGTCTACGAGCAGTACTTC
CDR3 protein: CASSAEYGATVYEQYF

J gene: TRBJ1-2
D gene: TRBD1
clone size: NA
V gene: TRBV6-1
CDR3 DNA: TGTGCCAGCAGTGACCAGGGGGTGAATGGCTACACCTTC
CDR3 protein: CASSDQGVNGYTF

J gene: TRBJ2-1
D gene: NA
clone size: NA
V gene: TRBV7-9
CDR3 DNA: TGTGCCAGCAGTCCCGAAATTCTGGAGCAGTTCTTC
CDR3 protein: CASSPEILEQFF

J gene: TRBJ1-5
D gene: NA
clone size: NA
V gene: TRBV19
CDR3 DNA: TGTGCCAGTGAGAGCTATAGCAATCAGCCCCAGCATTTT
CDR3 protein: CASESYSNQPQHF

J gene: TRBJ2-7
D gene: TRBD1
clone size: few
V gene: TRBV27
CDR3 DNA: TGTGCCAGCAGTTTCGATCCACGGACAGGTCCGTACGAGCAGTACTTC
CDR3 protein: CASSFDPRTGPYEQYF

J gene: TRBJ2-1
D gene: TRBD2
clone size: few
V gene: TRBV7-2
CDR3 DNA: TGTGCCAGCAGCTCGGACAGGCGGACTAGCGGGGGCTCCTACAATGAGCAGTTCTTC
CDR3 protein: CASSSDRRTSGGSYNEQFF

J gene: TRBJ2-7
D gene: NA
clone size: few
V gene: TRBV7-6
CDR3 DNA: TGTGCCAGCAAGCCTATAGGCGACGAGCAGTACTTC
CDR3 protein: CASKPIGDEQYF

J gene: TRBJ2-4
D gene: NA
clone size: NA
V gene: TRBV6-1
CDR3 DNA: TGTGCCAGCAGTGAAGCCCTCGGCATTCAGTACTTC
CDR3 protein: CASSEALGIQYF

J gene: TRBJ1-5
D gene: NA
clone size: NA
V gene: TRBV4-1
CDR3 DNA: TGCGCCAGCAGTCGGGCCCTCTTTAATAGCAATCAGCCCCAGCATTTT
CDR3 protein: CASSRALFNSNQPQHF

J gene: TRBJ1-4
D gene: TRBD1
clone size: NA
V gene: TRBV15
CDR3 DNA: TGTGCCACCAGCGAAAAAAGGACAGGGGATGAAAAACTGTTTTTT
CDR3 protein: CATSEKRTGDEKLFF

J gene: TRBJ2-4
D gene: NA
clone size: NA
V gene: TRBV19
CDR3 DNA: TGTGCCAGTAGTATCTCCCGTCGCGGGATCTTAGCCAAAAACATTCAGTACTTC
CDR3 protein: CASSISRRGILAKNIQYF

J gene: TRBJ2-2
D gene: NA
clone size: NA
V gene: TRBV19
CDR3 DNA: TGTGCCAGTAGTCAGGTTAACACCGGGGAGCTGTTTTTT
CDR3 protein: CASSQVNTGELFF

J gene: TRBJ1-4
D gene: NA
clone size: NA
V gene: TRBV7-6
CDR3 DNA: TGTGCCAGCAGCCCTCGGGACATAGGCTACGAAAAACTGTTTTTT
CDR3 protein: CASSPRDIGYEKLFF

J gene: TRBJ2-2
D gene: NA
clone size: NA
V gene: TRBV4-1
CDR3 DNA: TGCGCCAGCAGCCAAGATTTAGGACGGACCGGGGAGCTGTTTTTT
CDR3 protein: CASSQDLGRTGELFF

J gene: TRBJ2-6
D gene: NA
clone size: NA
V gene: TRBV6-5
CDR3 DNA: TGTGCCAGCAGTTACATCGACGGGGAGGTGACTTTC
CDR3 protein: CASSYIDGEVTF

J gene: TRBJ2-5
D gene: NA
clone size: NA
V gene: TRBV4-1
CDR3 DNA: TGCGCCAGCAGCCAAGAGGGGACCCAGTACTTC
CDR3 protein: CASSQEGTQYF

J gene: TRBJ2-2
D gene: TRBD2
clone size: NA
V gene: TRBV7-9
CDR3 DNA: TGTACCAGCAGAAGCGGGATAGACACCGGGGAGCTGTTTTTT
CDR3 protein: CTSRSGIDTGELFF

J gene: TRBJ2-7
D gene: NA
clone size: few
V gene: TRBV5-4
CDR3 DNA: TGTGCCAGCAGCTCCCAATACGAGCAGTACTTC
CDR3 protein: CASSSQYEQYF

J gene: TRBJ2-1
D gene: TRBD1
clone size: NA
V gene: TRBV19
CDR3 DNA: TGTGCCAGTAGCCTGAGCAGGGGGTTCTCCTACAATGAGCAGTTCTTC
CDR3 protein: CASSLSRGFSYNEQFF

J gene: TRBJ2-1
D gene: TRBD2
clone size: NA
V gene: TRBV2
CDR3 DNA: TGTGCCAGCACCCCCCCCGGGAGGGCTAGTAATGAGCAGTTCTTC
CDR3 protein: CASTPPGRASNEQFF

J gene: TRBJ2-1
D gene: NA
clone size: NA
V gene: TRBV7-9
CDR3 DNA: TGTGCCAGCAGCTTAGACGAGGGAGATGAGCAGTTCTTC
CDR3 protein: CASSLDEGDEQFF

J gene: TRBJ2-5
D gene: NA
clone size: NA
V gene: TRBV5-1
CDR3 DNA: TGCGCCAGCAGTTCTACAACCCAGGGGAAGACCCAGTACTTC
CDR3 protein: CASSSTTQGKTQYF

J gene: TRBJ1-5
D gene: NA
clone size: NA
V gene: TRBV7-6
CDR3 DNA: TGTGCCAGCAGCTTACAGGGGAGCAATCAGCCCCAGCATTTT
CDR3 protein: CASSLQGSNQPQHF

J gene: TRBJ1-5
D gene: NA
clone size: NA
V gene: TRBV6-5
CDR3 DNA: TGTGCCAGCGGCCGGGACAATCAGCCCCAGCATTTT
CDR3 protein: CASGRDNQPQHF

J gene: TRBJ2-1
D gene: NA
clone size: once
V gene: TRBV7-9
CDR3 DNA: TGTGCCAGCAGCTTGGGGAGCTCCTACAATGAGCAGTTCTTC
CDR3 protein: CASSLGSSYNEQFF

J gene: TRBJ2-1
D gene: TRBD1
clone size: NA
V gene: TRBV4-2
CDR3 DNA: TGTGCCAGCAGCCGGGGACAGGGGGGGTATGAGCAGTTCTTC
CDR3 protein: CASSRGQGGYEQFF

J gene: TRBJ1-2
D gene: NA
clone size: NA
V gene: TRBV5-4
CDR3 DNA: TGTGCCAGCAGCTTGTCGGTTCTCTATGGCTACACCTTC
CDR3 protein: CASSLSVLYGYTF

J gene: TRBJ2-2
D gene: TRBD1
clone size: once
V gene: TRBV19
CDR3 DNA: TGTGCCAGTAGGACGACAGGGTATGCAGCCGGGGAGCTGTTTTTT
CDR3 protein: CASRTTGYAAGELFF